This TCR beta chain was identified during a study of blood T cell repertoires in COVID-19. Study-level background: Material from acute and convalescent COVID-19 was sourced from the United States, Italy and Spain.

The table came from immunoSEQ multiplex PCR; TCRdb's copy has only in-frame clones and leaves some out. This sample has about 200,000 clones, with about 90% found just once. Between the trimmed V and J ends, which lost 3 bases and 8 bases, there was a span of 20 bases. CDR1 is SGHDT and CDR2 is YYEEEE in the germline V gene. CDR3 size: 15 residues. The TCR originated in a man aged 40-50 years with active or convalescent COVID-19. The rearrangement uses TRBV5-6 and TRBJ1-2; no reliable D call. The sequenced sample consisted of peripheral blood. The CDR3 coding sequence is TGTGCCAGCAGCTGGGGTCCGGGAAACGGAGGGGGCTACACCTTC. Amino acids: CASSWGPGNGGGYTF.